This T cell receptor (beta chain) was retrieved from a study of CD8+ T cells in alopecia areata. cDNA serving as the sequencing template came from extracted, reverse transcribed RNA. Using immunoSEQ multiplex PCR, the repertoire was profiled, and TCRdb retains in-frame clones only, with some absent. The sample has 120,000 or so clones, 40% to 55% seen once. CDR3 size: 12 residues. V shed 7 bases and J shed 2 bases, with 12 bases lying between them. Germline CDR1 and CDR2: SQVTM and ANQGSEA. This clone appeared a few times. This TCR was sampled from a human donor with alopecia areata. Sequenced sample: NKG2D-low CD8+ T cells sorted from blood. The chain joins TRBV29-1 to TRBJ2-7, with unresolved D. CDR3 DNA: TGCAGCGCCGAGGCAGGAGCCTACGAGCAGTACTTC. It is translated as CSAEAGAYEQYF.